Listed here are 19 T cell receptor beta chains from one sample, sequenced in a study of blood T cell repertoires in COVID-19. Repertoires were generated with immunoSEQ multiplex PCR, while TCRdb's copy carries only in-frame clones and drops some. Of 250,000 to 300,000 clones detected, approximately 90% appear once; the ten largest clones hold 3% to 4%. The specimen was peripheral blood. All receptors derive from a middle-aged woman with acute or convalescent COVID-19.

This rearrangement joins TRBV6-5 to TRBJ1-1; the D is unclear. The CDR3 has 15 residues. Between the trimmed V and J ends, which lost 0 bases and 1 base, there was a span of 9 bases. CDR1 is MNHEY, CDR2 SVGAGI, per germline. CDR3 sequence: CASSYSSLKNTEAFF. CDR3 coding DNA: TGTGCCAGCAGTTACTCGAGCTTAAAGAACACTGAAGCTTTCTTT.

The V call is TRBV24-1, the J call TRBJ2-3, with TRBD1 as a possible D gene (6 bases). Germline assignment: CDR1 KGHDR and CDR2 SFDVKD. V gave up 3 bases and J gave up 4 bases, with 13 bases separating them. The CDR3 loop spans 15 amino acids. CDR3 DNA sequence: TGTGCCACCAGTGATCGGCTCCACAGGGCAGATACGCAGTATTTT. Amino acid sequence: CATSDRLHRADTQYF.

J is TRBJ2-3 and V is TRBV7-9; 9 positions match TRBD2. V lost 2 bases, J lost 1 base, and 4 bases stayed unmatched. Germline CDR1 is SEHNR and CDR2 is FQNEAQ (reference sequence). The CDR3 extends over 16 amino acids. This CDR3 reads CASSLRSSGGTDTQYF. The CDR3 DNA sequence: TGTGCCAGCAGCTTAAGGTCTAGCGGGGGCACAGATACGCAGTATTTT.

V usage is TRBV19 and J usage is TRBJ2-5, with a possible D match to TRBD2 (6 bases). V lost 5 bases and J lost 5, with 18 bases in between. Germline V CDR1 and CDR2: LNHDA, SQIVND (reference sequence). CDR3 size: 15 residues. This CDR3 is CASSFRLETRETQYF. The CDR3 region has the DNA TGTGCCAGTAGTTTTAGACTAGAGACACGGGAGACCCAGTACTTC.

The J gene is TRBJ2-7, the V gene TRBV11-2; 8 bases agree with TRBD1. The CDR3 sequence is 17 residues long. J lost 3 bases, V lost 1 base, and 11 bases had no gene match. The germline CDR1 and CDR2 sequences are SGHAT and FQNNGV. The CDR3 DNA reads as TGTGCCAGCAGCTTAGGCTTCACAGGGGGGCTTGACTACGAGCAGTACGTC. Translating gives CASSLGFTGGLDYEQYV.

The sample holds one count of this clone. The chain recombines TRBV4-1 with TRBJ1-3; no clear D gene. The germline gives CDR1 MGHRA, CDR2 YSYEKL. CDR3 size: 14 residues. With 4 bases removed from V and 3 bases from J, the gap between germline ends came to 10 bases. The CDR3 sequence: CASSLGSFGNTIYF. DNA of the CDR3: TGCGCCAGCAGCCTGGGGAGCTTTGGAAACACCATATATTTT.

The V gene is TRBV2, the J gene TRBJ2-7; D is perhaps TRBD1 (6 bases). The V and J ends lost 6 bases and 7 bases respectively, with 19 bases between them. The CDR3 has 14 residues. Germline V CDR1 and CDR2: SNHLY, FYNNEI. CDR3 in DNA: TGTGCCAGCAGCAAACAGGGTTGGGCGTTTGAGCAGTACGTC. It specifies CASSKQGWAFEQYV.

The chain combines TRBV10-3 with TRBJ1-5; perhaps TRBD1 as D (5 bases). This CDR3 region has 15 residues. The V end was cut by 3 bases, the J end by 1 base, with 10 bases between. Germline assignment: CDR1 ENHRY and CDR2 SYGVKD. In DNA form, the CDR3 reads TGTGCCATCAGTGAATCAGGGTTCAGCAATCAGCCCCAGCATTTT. Protein product: CAISESGFSNQPQHF.

J is TRBJ1-2 and V is TRBV5-1; a weak D match, TRBD1 (6 bases). CDR1 and CDR2 (germline): SGHRS, YFSETQ. V lost 4 bases and J lost 8, with 12 bases in between. The CDR3 runs to 12 residues. CDR3 DNA sequence: TGCGCCAGCAGCAAGGGGACATCCGGCTACACCTTC. Its translation is CASSKGTSGYTF.

The J gene is TRBJ2-1, the V gene TRBV5-1; 12 nucleotides line up with TRBD2. Germline V gene sequence: CDR1 SGHRS, CDR2 YFSETQ. This CDR3 is 16 amino acids long. V trimming: 2 bases; J trimming: 5 bases; junction bases outside the gene matches: 5. For the CDR3, the DNA is TGCGCCAGCAGCTTACTAGCGGGGGGCGGGGACAATGAGCAGTTCTTC. Translation: CASSLLAGGGDNEQFF.

V is TRBV28 and J is TRBJ2-7; no definite D call. The CDR3 is made up of 15 amino acids. In germline, CDR1 is MDHEN, CDR2 SYDVKM. V dropped 4 bases and J dropped 4 bases, with 17 bases sitting between them. CDR3 in amino acids: CASSSLTARIYEQYV. The CDR3 bases are TGTGCCAGCAGTTCACTTACGGCTAGAATATACGAGCAGTACGTC.

This rearrangement joins TRBV21-1 to TRBJ1-2. TRBV21-1 is a pseudogene locus. This CDR3 spans 12 amino acids. CDR3 in amino acids: CASSGANYGYTF. In DNA form, the CDR3 reads TGTGCCAGCAGTGGAGCTAACTATGGCTACACCTTC.

V gene TRBV5-1 combines with J gene TRBJ2-2, with 9 positions matching TRBD2. CDR1 is SGHRS, CDR2 YFSETQ, per germline. This CDR3 contains 16 residues. With V trimmed by 5 bases and J by 5 bases, 10 bases remained unmatched. The CDR3 coding sequence is TGCGCCAGCAGTCCTCCGAGGCGGGGGGGAACCGGGGAGCTGTTTTTT. Protein product: CASSPPRRGGTGELFF.

The chain uses TRBV5-4 and TRBJ2-5; TRBD1 might be the D (6 bases). CDR3 length: 14 residues. V was cut by 1 base and J by 5 bases, with 12 bases left in between. Germline V gene lookup returns CDR1 SGHNT and CDR2 YYREEE (reference sequence). CDR3 nucleotides: TGTGCCAGCAGCTTGATGGGGGCCGGTGAGACCCAGTACTTC. Encoded protein: CASSLMGAGETQYF.

In nucleotides, the CDR3 is TGTGCCAGCAGCTCCGCGGGAGCTAACTATGGCTACACCTTC. As protein: CASSSAGANYGYTF. This rearrangement joins TRBV9 to TRBJ1-2; D remains ambiguous. Trimming removed 4 bases at V and 0 bases at J, with 10 bases between. In germline, CDR1 is SGDLS, CDR2 YYNGEE. This CDR3 is built from 14 residues.

The chain is built from TRBV6-5 and TRBJ1-5, with 7 bases matching TRBD1. Per germline, CDR1 MNHEY and CDR2 SVGAGI. This CDR3 spans 13 amino acids. With 3 bases clipped from V and 7 bases from J, the junction kept 3 bases outside the gene matches. Here the CDR3 DNA reads TGTGCCAGCAGTTATGCAGGGGGACAGCCCCAGCATTTT. This codes for CASSYAGGQPQHF.

The CDR3 sequence: CASSLVGASNEKLFF. The CDR3 region has the DNA TGCGCCAGCAGCTTGGTAGGGGCTTCGAACGAAAAACTGTTTTTT. This chain uses TRBV5-1 with TRBJ1-4; perhaps TRBD1 as D (5 bases). CDR3 length equals 15 residues. Germline V gene data show CDR1 as SGHRS and CDR2 as YFSETQ. The V end was cut by 0 bases, the J end by 8 bases, with 14 bases between.

This clone occurred once. The J gene is TRBJ1-3, the V gene TRBV19; the match to TRBD1 covers 7 bases. The CDR3 contains 15 residues. Germline CDR1 reads LNHDA; CDR2 reads SQIVND (reference sequence). J gave up 0 bases and V 8 bases, and 7 bases lay outside the gene matches. In DNA, the CDR3 is TGTGCCAGTCTCGACAGGGCGGACTCTGGAAACACCATATATTTT. Encoded protein: CASLDRADSGNTIYF.

DNA of the CDR3: TGTGCCAGCAGCTCGACAGGGTCCCAAAACATTCAGTACTTC. Its protein is CASSSTGSQNIQYF. The chain joins TRBV5-4 to TRBJ2-4; 7 nucleotides align to TRBD1. Trimming at V came to 3 bases and at J to 5 bases, leaving 5 bases not matched to a gene. Germline CDR1 and CDR2: SGHNT and YYREEE (reference sequence). This CDR3 region has 14 residues.